A selection of T cell receptor beta chains follows, all from one sample in a study of immune heterogeneity within non-small cell lung tumors. MiXCR, run by TCRdb on the multiplex PCR reads, gives a single entry per CDR3 protein. The sample lists under 3,000 distinct CDR3 sequences; 26% were seen once. The sequenced sample consisted of lung tumor tissue. These receptors were obtained from a man aged 45-65 years with non-small cell lung cancer. CDR3s include the opening cysteine and the closing phenylalanine or tryptophan. A D gene is named only where the DNA matches it firmly. A row's size may be missing; if present it is once, few, many or a size class.

j_call v_call clone_size d_call cdr3_nt cdr3_aa
TRBJ1-1 TRBV3-1 medium-sized . TGTGCCAGCAGCCAAGGGCTACAGACGAACACTGAAGCTTTCTTT CASSQGLQTNTEAFF
TRBJ1-6 TRBV10-1 medium-sized TRBD1 TGCGCCAGCAGTCAGGACAGGGGATCACCCCTCCACTTT CASSQDRGSPLHF
TRBJ2-2 TRBV15 medium-sized . TGTGCCACCAAATGGTCAGGGAGCCCCGGGGAGCTGTTTTTT CATKWSGSPGELFF
TRBJ2-5 TRBV15 few TRBD2 TGTGCCACCAGCAGGCTAGCGGGAGAGACCCAGTACTTC CATSRLAGETQYF
TRBJ2-7 TRBV5-5 many . TGTGCCAGCAGCCAACAGGATTCCTACGAGCAGTACTTC CASSQQDSYEQYF
TRBJ1-2 TRBV6-1 large TRBD1 TGTGCCAGCATCGACAGGGCGTTTGGCTACACCTTC CASIDRAFGYTF
TRBJ2-3 TRBV10-3 many TRBD2 TGTGCCATCAGGGGCGGGAGGGCCAGGACAGATACGCAGTATTTT CAIRGGRARTDTQYF
TRBJ1-3 TRBV18 . TRBD1 TGTGCCAGCTCACCCGGGACAGGGGGGACAGCAAACACCATATATTTT CASSPGTGGTANTIYF
TRBJ1-1 TRBV3-1 few . TGTGCCAGCAACGGGGACAAGTCCACTGAAGCTTTCTTT CASNGDKSTEAFF
TRBJ2-4 TRBV18 medium-sized . TGTGCCAGCTCACCAAAACAGGTTGGGGTCAAAAACATTCAGTACTTC CASSPKQVGVKNIQYF
TRBJ1-2 TRBV20-1 medium-sized . TGCAGTGCCTGGACACCTGACTATGGCTACACCTTC CSAWTPDYGYTF
TRBJ2-2 TRBV6-1 medium-sized . TGTGCCAGCTTCCTGGGTCCCGGGGAGCTGTTTTTT CASFLGPGELFF